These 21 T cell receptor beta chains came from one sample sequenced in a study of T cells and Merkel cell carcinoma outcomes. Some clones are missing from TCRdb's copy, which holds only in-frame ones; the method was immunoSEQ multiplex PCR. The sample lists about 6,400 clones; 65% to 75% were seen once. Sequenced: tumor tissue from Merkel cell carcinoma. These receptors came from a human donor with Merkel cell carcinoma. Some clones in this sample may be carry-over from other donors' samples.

CDR3 bases: TGTGCCAGTAGTATTCTCCCCTTGGGGCCCCAGCATTTT. Translated, it gives CASSILPLGPQHF. The V gene is TRBV19, the J gene TRBJ1-5, with D unresolved. V was trimmed by 3 bases and J by 9 bases, leaving 12 bases between them. The CDR3 runs 13 residues. Germline V lookup: CDR1 LNHDA, CDR2 SQIVND (reference sequence).

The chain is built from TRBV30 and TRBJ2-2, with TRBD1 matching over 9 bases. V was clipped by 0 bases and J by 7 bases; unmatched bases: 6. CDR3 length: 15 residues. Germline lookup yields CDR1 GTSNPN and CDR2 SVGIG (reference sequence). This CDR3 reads CAWSVPGTGHGELFF. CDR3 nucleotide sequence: TGTGCCTGGAGTGTTCCTGGGACAGGGCACGGGGAGCTGTTTTTT.

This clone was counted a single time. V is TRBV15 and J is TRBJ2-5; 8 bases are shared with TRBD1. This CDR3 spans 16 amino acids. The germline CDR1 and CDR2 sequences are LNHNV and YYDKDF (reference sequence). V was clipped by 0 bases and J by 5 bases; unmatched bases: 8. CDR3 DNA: TGTGCCACCAGCAGAGATAGGACAGGGATTTGGGAGACCCAGTACTTC. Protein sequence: CATSRDRTGIWETQYF.

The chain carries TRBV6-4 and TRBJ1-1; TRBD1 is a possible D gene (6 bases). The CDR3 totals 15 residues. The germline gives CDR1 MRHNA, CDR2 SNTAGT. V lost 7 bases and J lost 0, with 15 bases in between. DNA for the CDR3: TGTGCCAGCACGACAAAACAGGGCATGAACACTGAAGCTTTCTTT. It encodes CASTTKQGMNTEAFF.

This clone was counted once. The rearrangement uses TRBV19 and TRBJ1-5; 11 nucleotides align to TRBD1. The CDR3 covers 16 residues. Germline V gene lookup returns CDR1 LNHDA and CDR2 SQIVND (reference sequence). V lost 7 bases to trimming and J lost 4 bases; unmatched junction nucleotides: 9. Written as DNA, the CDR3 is TGTGCCAGTACCGAGACGGGGACAGGGGGTAATCAGCCCCAGCATTTT. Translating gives CASTETGTGGNQPQHF.

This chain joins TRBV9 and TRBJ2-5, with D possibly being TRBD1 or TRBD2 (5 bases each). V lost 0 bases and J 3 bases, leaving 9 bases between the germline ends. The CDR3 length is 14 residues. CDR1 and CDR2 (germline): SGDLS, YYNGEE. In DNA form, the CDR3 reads TGTGCCAGCAGCGTAGTAGGGACGGAAGAGACCCAGTACTTC. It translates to CASSVVGTEETQYF.

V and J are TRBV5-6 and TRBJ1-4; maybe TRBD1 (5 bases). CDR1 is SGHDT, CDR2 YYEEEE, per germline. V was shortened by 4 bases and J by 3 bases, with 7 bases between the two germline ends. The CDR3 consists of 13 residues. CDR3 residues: CASSGRANEKLFF. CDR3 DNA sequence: TGTGCCAGCAGCGGCAGGGCTAATGAAAAACTGTTTTTT.

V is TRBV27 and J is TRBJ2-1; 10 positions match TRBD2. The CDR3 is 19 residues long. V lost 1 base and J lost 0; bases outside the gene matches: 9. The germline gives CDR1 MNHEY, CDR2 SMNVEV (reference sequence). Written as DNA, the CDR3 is TGTGCCAGCAGTTTATTACGGCTAGCGGGAGAAAGCTCCTACAATGAGCAGTTCTTC. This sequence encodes CASSLLRLAGESSYNEQFF.

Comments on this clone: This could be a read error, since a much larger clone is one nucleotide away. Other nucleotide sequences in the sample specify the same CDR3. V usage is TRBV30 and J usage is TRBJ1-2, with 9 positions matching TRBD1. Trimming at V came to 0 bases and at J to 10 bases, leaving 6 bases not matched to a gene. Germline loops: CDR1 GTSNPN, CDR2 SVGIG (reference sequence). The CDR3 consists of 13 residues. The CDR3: CAWSVQGQGVYTF. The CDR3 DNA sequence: TGTGCCTGGAGTGTACAGGGACAGGGAGTCTACACCTTC.

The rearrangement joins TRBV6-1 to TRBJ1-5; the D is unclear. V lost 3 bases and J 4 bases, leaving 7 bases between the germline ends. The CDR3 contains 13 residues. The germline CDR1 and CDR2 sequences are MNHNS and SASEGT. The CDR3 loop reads CASSDGMNQPQHF. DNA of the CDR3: TGTGCCAGCAGTGACGGAATGAATCAGCCCCAGCATTTT.

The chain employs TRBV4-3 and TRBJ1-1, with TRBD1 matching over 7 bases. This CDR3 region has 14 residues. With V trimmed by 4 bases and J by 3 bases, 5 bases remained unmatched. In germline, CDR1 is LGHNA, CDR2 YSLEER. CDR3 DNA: TGCGCCAGCAGCCCCGGACAGGAGGACACTGAAGCTTTCTTT. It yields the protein CASSPGQEDTEAFF.

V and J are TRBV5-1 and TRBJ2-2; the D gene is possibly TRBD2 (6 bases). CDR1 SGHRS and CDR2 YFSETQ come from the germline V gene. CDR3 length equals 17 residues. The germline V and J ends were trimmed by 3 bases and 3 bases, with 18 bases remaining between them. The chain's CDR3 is CASSYPLPTGDTGELFF. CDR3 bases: TGCGCCAGCAGCTACCCCTTACCGACGGGGGACACCGGGGAGCTGTTTTTT.

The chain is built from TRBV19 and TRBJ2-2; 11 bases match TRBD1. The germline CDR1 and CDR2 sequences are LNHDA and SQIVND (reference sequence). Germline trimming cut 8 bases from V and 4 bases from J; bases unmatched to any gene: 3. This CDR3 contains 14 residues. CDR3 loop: CASRDRGSTGELFF. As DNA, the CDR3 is TGTGCCAGTCGGGACAGGGGGAGCACCGGGGAGCTGTTTTTT.

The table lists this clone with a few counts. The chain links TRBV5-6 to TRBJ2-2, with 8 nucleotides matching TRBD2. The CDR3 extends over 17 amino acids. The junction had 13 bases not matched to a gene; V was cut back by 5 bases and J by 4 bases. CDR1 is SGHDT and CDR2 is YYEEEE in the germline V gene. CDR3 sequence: CASSYSGIQGSTGELFF. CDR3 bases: TGTGCCAGCAGTTATAGCGGGATACAGGGTTCCACCGGGGAGCTGTTTTTT. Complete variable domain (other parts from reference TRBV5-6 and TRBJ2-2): DAGVTQSPTHLIKTRGQQVTLRCSPKSGHDTVSWYQQALGQGPQFIFQYYEEEERQRGNFPDRFSGHQFPNYSSELNVNALLLGDSALYLCASSYSGIQGSTGELFFGEGSRLTVL.

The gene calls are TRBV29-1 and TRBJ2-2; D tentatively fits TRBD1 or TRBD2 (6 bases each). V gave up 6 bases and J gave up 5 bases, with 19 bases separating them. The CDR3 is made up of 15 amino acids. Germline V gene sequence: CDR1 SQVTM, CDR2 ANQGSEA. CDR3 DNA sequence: TGCAGCGTGGAGTTGGGGGGCTTAGGTACCGGGGAGCTGTTTTTT. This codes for CSVELGGLGTGELFF.

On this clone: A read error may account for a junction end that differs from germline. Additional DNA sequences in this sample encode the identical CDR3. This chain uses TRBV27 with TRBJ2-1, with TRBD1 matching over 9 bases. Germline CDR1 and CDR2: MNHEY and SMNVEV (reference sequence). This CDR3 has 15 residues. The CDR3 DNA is TGTGCCAGCAGTCTCCGACAGGGGGACCACAATGAGCAATTCTTC. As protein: CASSLRQGDHNEQFF.

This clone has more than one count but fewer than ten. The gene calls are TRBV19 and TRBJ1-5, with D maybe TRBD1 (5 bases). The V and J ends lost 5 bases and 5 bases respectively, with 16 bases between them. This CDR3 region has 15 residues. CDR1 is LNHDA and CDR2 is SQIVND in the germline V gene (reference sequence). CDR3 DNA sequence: TGTGCCAGTAGTCTCCCGGGGGACCCGGATCAGCCCCAGCATTTT. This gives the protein CASSLPGDPDQPQHF.

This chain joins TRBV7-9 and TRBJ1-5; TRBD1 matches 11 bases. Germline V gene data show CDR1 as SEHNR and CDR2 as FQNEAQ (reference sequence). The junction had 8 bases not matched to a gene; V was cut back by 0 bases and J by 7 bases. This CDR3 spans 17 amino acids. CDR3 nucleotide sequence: TGTGCCAGCAGCTTAGCGCGTGGGACAGGGGGAGGGCAGCCCCAGCATTTT. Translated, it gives CASSLARGTGGGQPQHF. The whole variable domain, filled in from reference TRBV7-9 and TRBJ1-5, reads DTGVSQNPRHKITKRGQNVTFRCDPISEHNRLYWYRQTLGQGPEFLTYFQNEAQLEKSRLLSDRFSAERPKGSFSTLEIQRTEQGDSAMYLCASSLARGTGGGQPQHFGDGTRLSIL.

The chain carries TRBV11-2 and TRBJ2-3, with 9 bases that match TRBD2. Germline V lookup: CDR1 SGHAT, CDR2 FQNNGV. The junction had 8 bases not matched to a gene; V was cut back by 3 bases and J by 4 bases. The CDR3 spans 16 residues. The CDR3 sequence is CASSLRASGIADTQYF. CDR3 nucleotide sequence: TGTGCCAGCAGCTTGAGGGCTAGCGGGATAGCAGATACGCAGTATTTT.

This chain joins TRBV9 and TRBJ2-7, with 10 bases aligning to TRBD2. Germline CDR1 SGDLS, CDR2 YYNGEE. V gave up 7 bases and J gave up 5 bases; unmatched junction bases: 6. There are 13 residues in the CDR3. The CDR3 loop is CASGASGSHEQYF. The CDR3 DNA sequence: TGTGCCAGCGGCGCTAGCGGGAGCCACGAGCAGTACTTC.

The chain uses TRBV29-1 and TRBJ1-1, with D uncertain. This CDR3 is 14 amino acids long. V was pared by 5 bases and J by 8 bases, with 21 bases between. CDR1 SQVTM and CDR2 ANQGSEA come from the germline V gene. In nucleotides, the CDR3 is TGCAGCGTTCCTATCGAAATACTCCAGGAGGAAGCTTTCTTT. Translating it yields CSVPIEILQEEAFF.